This T cell receptor beta chain was sequenced in a study of OX40 agonist ivuxolimab in advanced cancers. Overall study findings and caveats: CD4+ and CD8+ blood T cells expanded clonally by week 6 at 0.1 to 3.0 mg/kg.

This CDR3 is built from 16 residues. The germline V gene encodes CDR1 SGHRS and CDR2 YFSETQ. The protocol was immunoSEQ multiplex PCR, while the TCRdb copy is restricted to in-frame clones and leaves out a portion. The table records about 75,000 clones, about 88% of them present only once. This clone was seen once. The antigen is unknown. The junction shows a germline mismatch at one end, possibly a read error. J is TRBJ1-2 and V is TRBV5-1, with TRBD1 as a possible D gene (5 bases). The source is an adult with an advanced solid tumor such as melanoma, head and neck, liver or kidney cancer. The input for sequencing was CD4+ or CD8+ T cells sorted from blood, taken in a trial of the OX40 agonist ivuxolimab. CDR3 sequence reads: CASSLGPNLPNIGYTF. CDR3 coding DNA: TGCGCCAGCAGTTTGGGGCCCAATCTCCCGAATATTGGCTACACCTTC.